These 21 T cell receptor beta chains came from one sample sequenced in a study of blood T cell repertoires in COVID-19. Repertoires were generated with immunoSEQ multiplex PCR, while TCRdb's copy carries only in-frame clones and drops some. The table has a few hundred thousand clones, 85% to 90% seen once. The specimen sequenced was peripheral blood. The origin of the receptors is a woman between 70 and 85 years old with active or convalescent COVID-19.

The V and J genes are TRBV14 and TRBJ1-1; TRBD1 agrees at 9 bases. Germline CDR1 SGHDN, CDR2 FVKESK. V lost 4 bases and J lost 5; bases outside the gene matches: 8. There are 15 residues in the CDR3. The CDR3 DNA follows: TGTGCCAGCAGCCCTTACCGACAGGGGGGAACTGAAGCTTTCTTT. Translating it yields CASSPYRQGGTEAFF.

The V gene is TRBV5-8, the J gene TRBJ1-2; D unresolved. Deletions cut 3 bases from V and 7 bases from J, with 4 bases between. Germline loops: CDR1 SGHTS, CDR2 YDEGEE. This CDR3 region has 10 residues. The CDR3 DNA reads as TGTGCCAGCAGCTCTCCTGGCTACACCTTC. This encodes CASSSPGYTF.

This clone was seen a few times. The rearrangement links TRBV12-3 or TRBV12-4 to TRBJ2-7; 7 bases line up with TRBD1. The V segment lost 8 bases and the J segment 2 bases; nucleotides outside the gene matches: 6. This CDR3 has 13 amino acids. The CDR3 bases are TGTGCCAGCGCACGGGACAGTACCTACGAGCAGTACTTC. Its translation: CASARDSTYEQYF.

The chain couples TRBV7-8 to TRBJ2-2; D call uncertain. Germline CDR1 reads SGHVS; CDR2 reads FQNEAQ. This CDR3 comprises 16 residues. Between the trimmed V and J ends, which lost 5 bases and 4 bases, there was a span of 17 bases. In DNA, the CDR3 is TGTGCCAGCAGCGACCGCATACGTTCGGGCACCGGGGAGCTGTTTTTT. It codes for CASSDRIRSGTGELFF.

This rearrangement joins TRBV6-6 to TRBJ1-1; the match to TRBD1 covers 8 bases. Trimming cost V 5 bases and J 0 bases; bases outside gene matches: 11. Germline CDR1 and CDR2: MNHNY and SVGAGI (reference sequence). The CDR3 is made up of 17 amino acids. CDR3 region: CASSPTGTGSLNTEAFF. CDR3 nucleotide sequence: TGTGCCAGCAGTCCAACCGGGACAGGTTCTCTGAACACTGAAGCTTTCTTT.

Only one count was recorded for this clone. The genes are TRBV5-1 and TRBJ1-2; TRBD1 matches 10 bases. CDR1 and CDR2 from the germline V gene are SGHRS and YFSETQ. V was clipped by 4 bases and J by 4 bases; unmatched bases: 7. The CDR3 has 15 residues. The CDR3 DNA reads TGCGCCAGCAGCCCTGGAGGGACAGGGGTCTATGGCTACACCTTC. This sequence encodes CASSPGGTGVYGYTF.

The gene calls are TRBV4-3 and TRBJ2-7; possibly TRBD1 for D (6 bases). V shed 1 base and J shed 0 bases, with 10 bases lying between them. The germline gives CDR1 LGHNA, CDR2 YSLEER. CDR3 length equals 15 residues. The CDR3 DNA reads TGCGCCAGCAGCCAAGCCCGACAGGCCTCCTACGAGCAGTACTTC. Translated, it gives CASSQARQASYEQYF.

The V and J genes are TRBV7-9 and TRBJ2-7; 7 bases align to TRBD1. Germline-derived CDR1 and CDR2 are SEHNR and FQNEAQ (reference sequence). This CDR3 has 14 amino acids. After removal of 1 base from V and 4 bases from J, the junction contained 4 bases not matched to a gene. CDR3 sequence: CASSLEGGGYEQYF. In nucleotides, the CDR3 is TGTGCCAGCAGCTTAGAAGGGGGCGGGTACGAGCAGTACTTC.

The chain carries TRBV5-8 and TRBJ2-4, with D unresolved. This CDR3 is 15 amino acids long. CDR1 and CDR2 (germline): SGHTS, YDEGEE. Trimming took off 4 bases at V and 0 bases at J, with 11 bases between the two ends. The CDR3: CASSAEYRAKNIQYF. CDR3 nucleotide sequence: TGTGCCAGCAGCGCGGAGTATCGAGCCAAAAACATTCAGTACTTC.

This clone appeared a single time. CDR3 DNA sequence: TGTGCCAGCAGCTTATCTCGAAACTCGCCCCAGCATTTT. As protein: CASSLSRNSPQHF. J is TRBJ1-5 and V is TRBV7-9; unclear D gene. The V end lost 2 bases, the J end lost 9 bases, and 11 bases lay between the germline ends. Looked up from germline, CDR1 is SEHNR and CDR2 is FQNEAQ (reference sequence). This CDR3 has 13 residues. Supplemented by reference TRBV7-9 and TRBJ1-5, the full variable domain reads DTGVSQNPRHKITKRGQNVTFRCDPISEHNRLYWYRQTLGQGPEFLTYFQNEAQLEKSRLLSDRFSAERPKGSFSTLEIQRTEQGDSAMYLCASSLSRNSPQHFGDGTRLSIL.

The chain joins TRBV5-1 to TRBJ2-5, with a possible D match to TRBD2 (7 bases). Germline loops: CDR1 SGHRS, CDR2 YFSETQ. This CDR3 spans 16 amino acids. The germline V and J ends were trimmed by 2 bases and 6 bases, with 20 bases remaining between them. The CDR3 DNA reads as TGCGCCAGCAGCTTCGAGGAGGGGGGGCCGGGAAAGACCCAGTACTTC. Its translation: CASSFEEGGPGKTQYF.

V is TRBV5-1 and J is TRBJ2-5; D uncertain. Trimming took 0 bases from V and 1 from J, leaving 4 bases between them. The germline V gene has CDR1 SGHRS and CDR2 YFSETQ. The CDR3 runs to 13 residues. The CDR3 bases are TGCGCCAGCAGCTTGGGGGCCCAAGAGACCCAGTACTTC. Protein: CASSLGAQETQYF. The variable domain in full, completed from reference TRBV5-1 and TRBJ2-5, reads KAGVTQTPRYLIKTRGQQVTLSCSPISGHRSVSWYQQTPGQGLQFLFEYFSETQRNKGNFPGRFSGRQFSNSRSEMNVSTLELGDSALYLCASSLGAQETQYFGPGTRLLVL.

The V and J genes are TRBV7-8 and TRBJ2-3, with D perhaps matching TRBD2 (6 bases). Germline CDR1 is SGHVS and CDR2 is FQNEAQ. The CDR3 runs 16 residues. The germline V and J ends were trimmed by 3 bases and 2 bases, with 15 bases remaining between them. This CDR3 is CASSFRRTNPTDTQYF. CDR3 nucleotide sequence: TGTGCCAGCAGCTTTCGACGGACTAACCCCACAGATACGCAGTATTTT.

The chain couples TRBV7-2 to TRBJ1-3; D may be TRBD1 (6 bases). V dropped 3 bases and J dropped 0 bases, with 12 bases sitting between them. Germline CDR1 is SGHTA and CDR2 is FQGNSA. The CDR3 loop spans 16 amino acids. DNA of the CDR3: TGTGCCAGCAGCTTGCTTCAGGGGAGCTCTGGAAACACCATATATTTT. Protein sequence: CASSLLQGSSGNTIYF.

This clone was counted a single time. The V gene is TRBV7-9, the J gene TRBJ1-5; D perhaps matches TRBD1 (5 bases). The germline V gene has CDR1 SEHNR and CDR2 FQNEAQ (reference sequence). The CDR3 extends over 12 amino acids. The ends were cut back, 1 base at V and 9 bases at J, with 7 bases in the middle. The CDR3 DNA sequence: TGTGCCAGCAGCTTAGTGGGGGGGCCCCAGCATTTT. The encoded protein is CASSLVGGPQHF.

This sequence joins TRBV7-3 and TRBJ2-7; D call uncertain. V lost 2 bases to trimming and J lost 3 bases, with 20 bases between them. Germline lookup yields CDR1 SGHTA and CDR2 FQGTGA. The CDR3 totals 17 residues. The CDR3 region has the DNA TGTGCCAGCAGCTTAGTTTTCAGGCCCGGTCCCCTCTACGAGCAGTACTTC. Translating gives CASSLVFRPGPLYEQYF.

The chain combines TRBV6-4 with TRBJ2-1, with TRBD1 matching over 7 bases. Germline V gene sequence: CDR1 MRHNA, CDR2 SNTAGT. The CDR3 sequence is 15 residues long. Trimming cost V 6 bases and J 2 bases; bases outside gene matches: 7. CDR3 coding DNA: TGTGCCAGCAGCGCGCAAGGGGGCCCCTACAATGAGCAGTTCTTC. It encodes CASSAQGGPYNEQFF.

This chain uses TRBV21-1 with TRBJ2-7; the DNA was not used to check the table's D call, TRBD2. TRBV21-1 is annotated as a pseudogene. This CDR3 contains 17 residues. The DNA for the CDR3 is TGTGCCAGCAGCAAAGTTGGAGGTAGCGGGGGTTGGTACGAGCAGTACTTC. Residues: CASSKVGGSGGWYEQYF.

The CDR3 protein is CASHTGMETQYF. The DNA for the CDR3 is TGTGCCAGTCATACGGGGATGGAGACCCAGTACTTC. This chain links TRBV12-3 or TRBV12-4 with TRBJ2-5, with D possibly matching TRBD2 (5 bases). Trimming removed 9 bases from V and 5 bases from J, with 13 bases in between. This CDR3 region has 12 residues.

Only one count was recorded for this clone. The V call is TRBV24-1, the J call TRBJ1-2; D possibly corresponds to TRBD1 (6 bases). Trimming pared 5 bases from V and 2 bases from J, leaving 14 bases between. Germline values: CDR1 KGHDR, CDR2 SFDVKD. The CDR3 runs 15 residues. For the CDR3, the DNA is TGTGCCACCAGTGGGGCCGACAGGCTGAACTATGGCTACACCTTC. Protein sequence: CATSGADRLNYGYTF.

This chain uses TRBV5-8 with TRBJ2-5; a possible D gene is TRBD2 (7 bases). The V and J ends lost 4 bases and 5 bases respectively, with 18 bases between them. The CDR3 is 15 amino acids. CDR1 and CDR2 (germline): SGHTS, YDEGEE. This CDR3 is CASSTGRGPVETQYF. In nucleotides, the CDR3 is TGTGCCAGCAGCACCGGGCGGGGGCCTGTGGAGACCCAGTACTTC.